This T cell receptor (beta chain) was retrieved from a study of blood T cells in healthy people across ages. Primed by a sample-barcoded 5' primer and a J-beta primer mix, a second PCR proceeded for about 7 to 11 cycles. TCRdb reprocessed the 5' RACE reads with MiXCR, giving one entry per CDR3 protein. This sample yields hundreds of thousands of distinct CDR3 sequences, of which roughly 50% are seen a single time; approximately 40% belongs to the top ten. Per germline, CDR1 SGHAT and CDR2 FQDESV (reference sequence). There are 13 residues in the CDR3. The V and J ends lost 5 bases and 1 base respectively, with 8 bases between them.

This chain joins TRBV11-1 and TRBJ1-1; D possibly corresponds to TRBD1 (5 bases). The clonotype originates from a man at least 80 years old in good health. The sample was blood. The CDR3 is CASSVGQNTEAFF. Written as DNA, the CDR3 is TGTGCCAGCAGCGTCGGACAGAACACTGAAGCTTTCTTT.